This T cell receptor (beta chain) was documented in a study of blood T cell repertoires in COVID-19. Germline V gene sequence: CDR1 LNHNV, CDR2 YYDKDF (reference sequence). This CDR3 spans 15 amino acids. Trimming pared 9 bases from V and 0 bases from J, leaving 18 bases between. Measured with immunoSEQ multiplex PCR; TCRdb has only the in-frame clones, and not every one. The sample has around 200,000 clones; 83% are singletons. Sequencing was carried out using peripheral blood. The chain joins TRBV15 to TRBJ2-7; D is ambiguous. The TCR originated in a woman aged 25-40 years with COVID-19, enrolled during active disease. CDR3: CATGSFEHSSYEQYF. As DNA, the CDR3 is TGTGCCACGGGTAGTTTTGAACACAGCTCCTACGAGCAGTACTTC. The full variable domain, with the rest looked up from reference TRBV15 and TRBJ2-7, is DAMVIQNPRYQVTQFGKPVTLSCSQTLNHNVMYWYQQKSSQAPKLLFHYYDKDFNNEADTPDNFQSRRPNTSFCFLDIRSPGLGDTAMYLCATGSFEHSSYEQYFGPGTRLTVT.